The T cell receptor (beta chain) under discussion was sequenced for a study of T cell responses to AZD1222 COVID-19 vaccine. General study results and limits: Donors were mostly white British, more females; clonal diversity possibly underestimated. Researchers report vaccine-associated CD4 TCRs spanning spike, with dominance at 160-218 and 743-854. Nearly half of unique spike-specific TCRs reportedly avoided B.1.351 and B.1.1.7 mutated regions.

Concerning this clone: As yet, its antigen is unknown.

Profiling relied on immunoSEQ multiplex PCR, and the TCRdb table lists in-frame clones only, not all of them. This sample carries some 180,000 clones, 92% of them seen once, and the ten largest clones take more than 1.5%. The V and J ends lost 4 bases and 4 bases respectively, with 16 bases between them. The germline gives CDR1 MDHEN, CDR2 SYDVKM. The length of the CDR3 is 15 residues. This material consisted of peripheral blood, taken on day 0 of AZD1222 vaccination. The sequence came from an adult in good health. V gene TRBV28 combines with J gene TRBJ1-2, with TRBD1 as a possible D gene (5 bases). The CDR3 loop reads CASSSPRDLAYGYTF. The CDR3 DNA follows: TGTGCCAGCAGTTCCCCCCGGGACTTGGCCTATGGCTACACCTTC.